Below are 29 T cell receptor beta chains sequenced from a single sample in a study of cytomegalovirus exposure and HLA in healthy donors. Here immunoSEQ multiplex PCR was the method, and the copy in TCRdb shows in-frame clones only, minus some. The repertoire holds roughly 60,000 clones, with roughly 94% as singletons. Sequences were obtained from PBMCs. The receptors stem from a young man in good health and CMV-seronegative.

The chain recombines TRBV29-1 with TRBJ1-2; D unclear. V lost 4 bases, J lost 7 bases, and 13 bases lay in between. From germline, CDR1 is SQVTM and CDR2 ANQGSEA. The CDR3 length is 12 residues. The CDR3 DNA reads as TGCAGCGTTGCTCCCGATAACATTGGCTACACCTTC. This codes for CSVAPDNIGYTF.

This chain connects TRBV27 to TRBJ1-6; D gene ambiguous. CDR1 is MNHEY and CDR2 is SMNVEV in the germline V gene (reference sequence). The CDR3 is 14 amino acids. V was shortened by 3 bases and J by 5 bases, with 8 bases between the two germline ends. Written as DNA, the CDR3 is TGTGCCAGCAGTTTTAGGAGTAATAATTCACCCCTCCACTTT. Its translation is CASSFRSNNSPLHF.

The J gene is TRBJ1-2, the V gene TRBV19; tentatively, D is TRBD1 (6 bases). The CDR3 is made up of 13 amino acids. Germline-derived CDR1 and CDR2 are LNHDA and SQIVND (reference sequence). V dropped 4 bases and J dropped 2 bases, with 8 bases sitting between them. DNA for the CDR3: TGTGCCAGTAGTAACAGGGAAAACTATGGCTACACCTTC. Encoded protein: CASSNRENYGYTF.

CDR3 DNA: TGCGCCAGCAGCACCGGGATAAGGCCCACGGGAGGGGATGAGCAGTTCTTC. Amino acids: CASSTGIRPTGGDEQFF. V gene TRBV5-1 combines with J gene TRBJ2-1; the match to TRBD2 covers 8 bases. Germline CDR1 reads SGHRS; CDR2 reads YFSETQ. The J segment lost 8 bases and the V segment lost 4 bases, leaving 17 bases of the junction unmatched. The CDR3 contains 17 residues.

CDR3 residues: CASSSGFFLGSPNTEAFF. CDR3 bases: TGTGCCAGCAGCTCCGGATTCTTCTTAGGGAGCCCAAACACTGAAGCTTTCTTT. The genes are TRBV5-4 and TRBJ1-1; D remains ambiguous. V gave up 3 bases and J gave up 2 bases, with 23 bases separating them. The germline gives CDR1 SGHNT, CDR2 YYREEE (reference sequence). This CDR3 has 18 residues.

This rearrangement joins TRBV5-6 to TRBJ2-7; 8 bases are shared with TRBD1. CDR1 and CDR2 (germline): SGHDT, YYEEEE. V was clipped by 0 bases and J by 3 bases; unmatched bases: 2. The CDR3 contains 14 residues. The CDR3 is CASSLAGQGYEQYF. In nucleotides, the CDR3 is TGTGCCAGCAGCTTGGCCGGACAGGGCTACGAGCAGTACTTC.

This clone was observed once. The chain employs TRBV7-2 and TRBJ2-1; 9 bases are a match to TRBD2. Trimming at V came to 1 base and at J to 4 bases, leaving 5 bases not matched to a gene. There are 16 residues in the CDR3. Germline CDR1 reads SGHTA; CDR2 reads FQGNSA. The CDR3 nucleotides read TGTGCCAGCAGCTTAGGTGAAGCGGGAGGTTACAATGAGCAGTTCTTC. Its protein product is CASSLGEAGGYNEQFF. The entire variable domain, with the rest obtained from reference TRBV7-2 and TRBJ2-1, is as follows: GAGVSQSPSNKVTEKGKDVELRCDPISGHTALYWYRQSLGQGLEFLIYFQGNSAPDKSGLPSDRFSAERTGGSVSTLTIQRTQQEDSAVYLCASSLGEAGGYNEQFFGPGTRLTVL.

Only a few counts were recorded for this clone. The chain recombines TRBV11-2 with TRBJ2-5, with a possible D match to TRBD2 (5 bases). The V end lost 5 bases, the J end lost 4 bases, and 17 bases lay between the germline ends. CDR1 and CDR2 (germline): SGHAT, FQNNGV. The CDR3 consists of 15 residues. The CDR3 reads CASSPRVDFPETQYF. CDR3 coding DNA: TGTGCCAGCAGCCCGAGGGTGGACTTCCCAGAGACCCAGTACTTC.

CDR3 bases: TGTGCCAGCAGCTTAGGGGAGTGGGGCTTGGACACTGAAGCTTTCTTT. Its protein is CASSLGEWGLDTEAFF. V and J are TRBV13 and TRBJ1-1; D perhaps matches TRBD1 (5 bases). Trimming removed 0 bases from V and 3 bases from J, with 14 bases in between. This CDR3 is 16 amino acids long. Germline CDR1 PRHDT, CDR2 FYEKMQ (reference sequence).

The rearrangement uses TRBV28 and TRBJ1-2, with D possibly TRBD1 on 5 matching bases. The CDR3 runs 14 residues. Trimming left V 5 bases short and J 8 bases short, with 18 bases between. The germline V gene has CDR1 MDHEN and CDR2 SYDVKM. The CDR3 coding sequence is TGTGCCAGCAGTCTGGGGGGGAGTTCGGAGGGCTACACCTTC. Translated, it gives CASSLGGSSEGYTF.

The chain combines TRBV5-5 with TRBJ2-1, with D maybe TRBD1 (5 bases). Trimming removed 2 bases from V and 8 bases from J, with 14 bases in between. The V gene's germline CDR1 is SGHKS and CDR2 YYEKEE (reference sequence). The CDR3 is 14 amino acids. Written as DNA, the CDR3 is TGTGCCAGCAGCTTAGCGCAGGGTACTGATGAGCAGTTCTTC. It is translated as CASSLAQGTDEQFF. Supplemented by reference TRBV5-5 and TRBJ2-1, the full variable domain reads DAGVTQSPTHLIKTRGQQVTLRCSPISGHKSVSWYQQVLGQGPQFIFQYYEKEERGRGNFPDRFSARQFPNYSSELNVNALLLGDSALYLCASSLAQGTDEQFFGPGTRLTVL.

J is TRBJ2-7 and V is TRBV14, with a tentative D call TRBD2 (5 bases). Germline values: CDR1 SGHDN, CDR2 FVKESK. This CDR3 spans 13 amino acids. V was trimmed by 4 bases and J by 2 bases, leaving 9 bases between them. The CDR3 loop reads CASSPSGTYEQYF. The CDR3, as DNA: TGTGCCAGCAGCCCCTCGGGAACCTACGAGCAGTACTTC.

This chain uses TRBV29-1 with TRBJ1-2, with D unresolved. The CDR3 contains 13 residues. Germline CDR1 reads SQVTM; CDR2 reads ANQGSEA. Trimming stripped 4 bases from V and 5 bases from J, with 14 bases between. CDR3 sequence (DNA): TGCAGCGTTGGGGCCAGGTTCGATTATGGCTACACCTTC. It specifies CSVGARFDYGYTF.

The chain's CDR3 is CASGALGGAETQYF. The CDR3 bases are TGTGCCAGCGGGGCATTGGGGGGAGCAGAGACCCAGTACTTC. The J gene is TRBJ2-5, the V gene TRBV25-1; weak D call: TRBD2 (6 bases). Deletions cut 8 bases from V and 4 bases from J, with 17 bases between. This CDR3 has 14 amino acids. Germline CDR1 MGHDK, CDR2 SYGVNS.

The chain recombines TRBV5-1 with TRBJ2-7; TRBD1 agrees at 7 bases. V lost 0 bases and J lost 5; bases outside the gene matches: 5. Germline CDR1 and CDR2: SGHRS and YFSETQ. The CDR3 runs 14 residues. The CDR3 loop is CASSLAKQGHEQYF. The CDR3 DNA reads TGCGCCAGCAGCTTGGCCAAACAGGGGCACGAGCAGTACTTC.

Written as DNA, the CDR3 is TGCGCCAGCAGCCAAGATGTAAACAGGGGCGGAGATACGCAGTATTTT. Translation: CASSQDVNRGGDTQYF. J is TRBJ2-3 and V is TRBV4-3; 7 bases are a match to TRBD1. V lost 0 bases, J lost 5 bases, and 8 bases stayed unmatched. This CDR3 contains 16 residues. Germline CDR1 LGHNA, CDR2 YSLEER.

The CDR3 loop is CASSFLAGHYNEQFF. CDR3 sequence (DNA): TGTGCCAGCAGCTTCTTAGCGGGGCACTACAATGAGCAGTTCTTC. The chain carries TRBV7-6 and TRBJ2-1; 8 nucleotides align to TRBD2. This CDR3 is built from 15 residues. Trimming removed 3 bases from V and 3 bases from J; junction bases left unmatched: 4. Looked up from germline, CDR1 is SGHVS and CDR2 is FNYEAQ.

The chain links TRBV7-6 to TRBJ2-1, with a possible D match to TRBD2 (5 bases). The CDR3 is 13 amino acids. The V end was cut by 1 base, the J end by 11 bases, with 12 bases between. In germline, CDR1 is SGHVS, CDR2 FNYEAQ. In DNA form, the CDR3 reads TGTGCCAGCAGCTTAGGGGAGACCGATCAGCAGTTCTTC. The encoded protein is CASSLGETDQQFF. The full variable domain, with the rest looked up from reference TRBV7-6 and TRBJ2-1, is GAGVSQSPRYKVTKRGQDVALRCDPISGHVSLYWYRQALGQGPEFLTYFNYEAQQDKSGLPNDRFSAERPEGSISTLTIQRTEQRDSAMYRCASSLGETDQQFFGPGTRLTVL.

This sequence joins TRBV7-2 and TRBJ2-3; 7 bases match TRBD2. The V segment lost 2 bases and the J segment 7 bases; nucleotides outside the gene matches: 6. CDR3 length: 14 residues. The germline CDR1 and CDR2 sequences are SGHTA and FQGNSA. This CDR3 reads CASSLFYGGNTQYF. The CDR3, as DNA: TGTGCCAGCAGCTTATTTTACGGGGGGAATACGCAGTATTTT.

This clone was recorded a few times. CDR3 amino acids: CASREISYNEQFF. DNA for the CDR3: TGTGCCAGCAGGGAGATTTCCTACAATGAGCAGTTCTTC. The chain couples TRBV6-1 to TRBJ2-1; D is undetermined. The CDR3 length is 13 residues. The V end lost 6 bases, the J end lost 1 base, and 7 bases lay between the germline ends. Germline-derived CDR1 and CDR2 are MNHNS and SASEGT.

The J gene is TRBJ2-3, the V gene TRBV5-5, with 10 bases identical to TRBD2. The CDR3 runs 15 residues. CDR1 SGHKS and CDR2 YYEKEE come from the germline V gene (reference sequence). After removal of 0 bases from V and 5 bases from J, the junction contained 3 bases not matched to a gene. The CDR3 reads CASSLARLAGDTQYF. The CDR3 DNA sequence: TGTGCCAGCAGCTTGGCGCGACTAGCGGGAGATACGCAGTATTTT. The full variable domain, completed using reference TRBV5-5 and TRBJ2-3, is DAGVTQSPTHLIKTRGQQVTLRCSPISGHKSVSWYQQVLGQGPQFIFQYYEKEERGRGNFPDRFSARQFPNYSSELNVNALLLGDSALYLCASSLARLAGDTQYFGPGTRLTVL.

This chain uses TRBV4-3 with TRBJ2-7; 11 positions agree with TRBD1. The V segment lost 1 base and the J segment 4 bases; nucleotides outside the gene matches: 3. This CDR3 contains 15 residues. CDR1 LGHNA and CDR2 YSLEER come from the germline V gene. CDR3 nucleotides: TGCGCCAGCAGCCAAGTAGGACAGGGGGCATACGAGCAGTACTTC. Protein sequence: CASSQVGQGAYEQYF.

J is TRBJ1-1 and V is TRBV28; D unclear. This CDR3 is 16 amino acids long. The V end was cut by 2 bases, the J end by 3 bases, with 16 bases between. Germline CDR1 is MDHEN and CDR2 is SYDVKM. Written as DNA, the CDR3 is TGTGCCAGCAGTTTAAAACGCGGACTTTGGGACACTGAAGCTTTCTTT. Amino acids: CASSLKRGLWDTEAFF.

Here the CDR3 DNA reads TGTGCCAGCTCACCGACAGGGACCTCTTCCTACAATGAGCAGTTCTTC. As protein: CASSPTGTSSYNEQFF. The chain joins TRBV18 to TRBJ2-1; TRBD1 aligns across 7 bases. Germline assignment: CDR1 KGHSH and CDR2 LQKENI. CDR3 length equals 16 residues. Trimming cost V 3 bases and J 1 base; bases outside gene matches: 6.

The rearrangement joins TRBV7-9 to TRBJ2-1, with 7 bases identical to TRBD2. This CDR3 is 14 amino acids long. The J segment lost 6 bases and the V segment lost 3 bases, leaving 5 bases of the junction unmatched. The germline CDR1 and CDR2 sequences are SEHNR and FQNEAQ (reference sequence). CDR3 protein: CASSFGLGFNEQFF. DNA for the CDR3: TGTGCCAGCAGCTTTGGACTAGGATTCAATGAGCAGTTCTTC.

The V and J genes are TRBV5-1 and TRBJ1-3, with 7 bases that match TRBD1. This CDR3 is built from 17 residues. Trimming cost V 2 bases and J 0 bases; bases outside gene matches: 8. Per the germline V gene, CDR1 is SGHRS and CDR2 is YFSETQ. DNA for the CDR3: TGCGCCAGCAGCTTAGGACAGGACTATTCCTCTGGAAACACCATATATTTT. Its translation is CASSLGQDYSSGNTIYF.

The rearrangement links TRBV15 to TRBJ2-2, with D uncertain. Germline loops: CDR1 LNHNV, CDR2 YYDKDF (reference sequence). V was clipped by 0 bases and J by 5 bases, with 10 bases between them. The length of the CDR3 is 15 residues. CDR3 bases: TGTGCCACCAGCAGAGATTTGGGCGTGACCGGGGAGCTGTTTTTT. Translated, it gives CATSRDLGVTGELFF.

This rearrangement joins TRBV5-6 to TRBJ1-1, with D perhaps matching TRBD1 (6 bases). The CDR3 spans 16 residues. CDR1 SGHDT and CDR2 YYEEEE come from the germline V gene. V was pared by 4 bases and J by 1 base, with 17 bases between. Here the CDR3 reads CASSREGPTGNTEAFF. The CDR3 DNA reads TGTGCCAGCAGCAGGGAGGGACCGACAGGGAACACTGAAGCTTTCTTT.

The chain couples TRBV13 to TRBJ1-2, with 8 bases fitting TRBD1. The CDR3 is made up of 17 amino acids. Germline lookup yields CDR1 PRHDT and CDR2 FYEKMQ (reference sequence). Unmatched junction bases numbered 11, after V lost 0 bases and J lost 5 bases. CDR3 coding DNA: TGTGCCAGCAGCTTAGGGGGACAGGTAAAAGGGGCGTATGGCTACACCTTC. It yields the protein CASSLGGQVKGAYGYTF.